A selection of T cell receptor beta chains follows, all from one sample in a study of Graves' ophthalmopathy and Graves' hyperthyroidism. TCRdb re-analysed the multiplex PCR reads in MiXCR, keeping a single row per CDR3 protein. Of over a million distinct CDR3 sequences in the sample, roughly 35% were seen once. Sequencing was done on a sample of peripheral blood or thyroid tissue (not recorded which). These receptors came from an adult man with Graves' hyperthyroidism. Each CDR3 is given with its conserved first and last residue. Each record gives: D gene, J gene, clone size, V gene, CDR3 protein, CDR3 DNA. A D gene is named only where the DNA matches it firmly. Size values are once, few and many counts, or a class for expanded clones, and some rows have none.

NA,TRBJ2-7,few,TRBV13,CASSLGQEREQYF,TGTGCCAGCAGCTTAGGGCAGGAGAGGGAGCAGTACTTC
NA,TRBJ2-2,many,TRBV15,CATSRGWSGELFF,TGTGCCACCAGCAGAGGGTGGTCGGGGGAGCTGTTTTTT
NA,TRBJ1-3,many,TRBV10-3,CAIKSDFNSGNTIYF,TGTGCCATCAAATCGGACTTCAACTCTGGAAACACCATATATTTT
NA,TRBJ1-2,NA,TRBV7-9,CASSARGVGGYGYTF,TGTGCCAGCAGCGCAAGGGGGGTTGGGGGGTATGGCTACACCTTC
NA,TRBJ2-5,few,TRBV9,CASSDPIDSRETQYF,TGTGCCAGCAGCGACCCCATCGACAGTCGGGAGACCCAGTACTTC
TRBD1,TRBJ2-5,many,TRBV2,CASTTDDRGGETQYF,TGTGCCAGCACTACTGACGACAGGGGTGGGGAGACCCAGTACTTC
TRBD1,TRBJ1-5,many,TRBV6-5,CATADRGGNQPQHF,TGTGCCACTGCGGACAGGGGAGGCAATCAGCCCCAGCATTTT
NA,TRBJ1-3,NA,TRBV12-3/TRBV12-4,CASNAASGNTIYF,TGTGCCAGCAACGCAGCCTCTGGAAACACCATATATTTT
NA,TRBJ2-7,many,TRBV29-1,CSVEDLGGQTYEQYF,TGCAGCGTTGAAGATCTGGGAGGTCAGACCTACGAGCAGTACTTC
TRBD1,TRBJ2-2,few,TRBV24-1,CATSDAGTGTIGTGELFF,TGTGCCACCAGTGATGCCGGGACAGGGACGATAGGTACCGGGGAGCTGTTTTTT
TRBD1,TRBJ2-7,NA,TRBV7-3,CASRVGTGDSYEQYF,TGTGCCAGCAGAGTGGGGACAGGGGACTCCTACGAGCAGTACTTC
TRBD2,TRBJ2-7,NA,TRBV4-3,CASSQQRGSYEQYF,TGCGCCAGCAGCCAGCAGCGGGGTTCCTACGAGCAGTACTTC
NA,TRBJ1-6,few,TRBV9,CASSATQGDSPLHF,TGTGCCAGCAGCGCGACACAAGGAGATTCACCCCTCCACTTT
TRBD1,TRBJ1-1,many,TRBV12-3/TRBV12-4,CASTLDRDTEAFF,TGTGCCAGCACCCTCGACAGGGATACTGAAGCTTTCTTT
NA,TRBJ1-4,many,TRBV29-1,CSVVNQNEKLFF,TGCAGCGTTGTCAACCAGAATGAAAAACTGTTTTTT
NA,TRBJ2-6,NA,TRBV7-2,CASSSSQASSGANVLTF,TGTGCCAGCAGCTCTTCCCAGGCGAGCTCTGGGGCCAACGTCCTGACTTTC
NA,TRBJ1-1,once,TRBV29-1,CSVSPGSNTEAFF,TGCAGCGTTTCTCCGGGCTCGAACACTGAAGCTTTCTTT
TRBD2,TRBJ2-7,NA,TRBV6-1,CASTQELAGIHEQYF,TGTGCCAGCACTCAGGAACTAGCGGGAATCCACGAGCAGTACTTC
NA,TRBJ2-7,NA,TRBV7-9,CASSFMRDLYF,TGTGCCAGCAGCTTTATGCGGGATCTGTACTTC
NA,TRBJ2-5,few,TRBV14,CASSPVRVETQYF,TGTGCCAGCAGCCCAGTCAGGGTCGAGACCCAGTACTTC
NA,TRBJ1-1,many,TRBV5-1,CASSLWLAPLNTEAFF,TGCGCCAGCAGCTTGTGGTTGGCGCCGTTGAACACTGAAGCTTTCTTT
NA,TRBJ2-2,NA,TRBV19,CASSIGAVTGELFF,TGTGCCAGTAGTATAGGGGCTGTTACCGGGGAGCTGTTTTTT
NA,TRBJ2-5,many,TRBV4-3,CASSQDWGNQETQYF,TGCGCCAGCAGCCAAGATTGGGGGAACCAAGAGACCCAGTACTTC
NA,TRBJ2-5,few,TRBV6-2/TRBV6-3,CASSETYRETQYF,TGTGCCAGCAGTGAAACCTATAGAGAGACCCAGTACTTC
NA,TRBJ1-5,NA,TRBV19,CASSPGQTPVDQPQHF,TGTGCCAGCAGCCCCGGACAGACTCCCGTTGATCAGCCCCAGCATTTT
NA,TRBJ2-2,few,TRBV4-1,CASSQDRPGVTGELFF,TGCGCCAGCAGCCAAGATCGCCCGGGGGTCACCGGGGAGCTGTTTTTT
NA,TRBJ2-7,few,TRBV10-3,CASSYSTLLYEQYF,TGTGCCAGCAGTTACTCGACTCTACTGTATGAGCAGTACTTC
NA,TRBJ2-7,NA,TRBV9,CASSVGGDPSSYEQYF,TGTGCCAGCAGCGTAGGCGGGGACCCCAGCTCCTACGAGCAGTACTTC
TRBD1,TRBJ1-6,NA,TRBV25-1,CASPEQGLGSPLHF,TGTGCCAGCCCGGAACAGGGGTTGGGTTCACCCCTCCACTTT
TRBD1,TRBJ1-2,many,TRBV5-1,CASSSPGQGILGYTF,TGCGCCAGCAGCTCTCCGGGACAGGGTATACTCGGCTACACCTTC
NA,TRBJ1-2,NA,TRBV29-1,CSSTAIDYGYTF,TGCAGCTCTACAGCCATCGACTATGGCTACACCTTC
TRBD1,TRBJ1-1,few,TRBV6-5,CASRLTGSGEGPQNTEAFF,TGTGCCAGCAGACTGACAGGGTCGGGAGAGGGGCCGCAGAACACTGAAGCTTTCTTT
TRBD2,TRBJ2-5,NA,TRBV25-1,CASSESSGWDQYF,TGTGCCAGCAGTGAATCTAGCGGGTGGGACCAGTACTTC
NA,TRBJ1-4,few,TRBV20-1,CSAAPAGREKLFF,TGCAGTGCTGCCCCGGCGGGGAGGGAAAAACTGTTTTTT
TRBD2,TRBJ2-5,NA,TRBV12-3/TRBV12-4,CSSSLVASGVETQYF,TGTTCCAGCAGCTTAGTGGCTAGCGGCGTAGAGACCCAGTACTTC
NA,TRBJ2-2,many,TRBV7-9,CASSLLQTTGPGELFF,TGTGCCAGCAGCTTACTCCAGACCACAGGGCCCGGGGAGCTGTTTTTT
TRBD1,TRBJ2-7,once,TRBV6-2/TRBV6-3,CASSYYRDRDDEQYF,TGTGCCAGCAGTTACTACCGGGACAGGGACGACGAGCAGTACTTC
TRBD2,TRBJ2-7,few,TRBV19,CASSILAGGPYEQYF,TGTGCCAGTAGTATCCTAGCGGGAGGGCCCTACGAGCAGTACTTC
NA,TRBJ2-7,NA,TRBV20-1,CSARARNPEPSYEQYF,TGCAGTGCTAGAGCACGTAACCCAGAGCCCAGCTACGAGCAGTACTTC
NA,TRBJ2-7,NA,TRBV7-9,CASSPGMGGEQYF,TGTGCCAGCAGCCCTGGGATGGGCGGCGAGCAGTACTTC
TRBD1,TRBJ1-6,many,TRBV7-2,CASSLNAGGISPLHF,TGTGCCAGCAGCCTAAATGCAGGGGGGATCTCACCCCTCCACTTT
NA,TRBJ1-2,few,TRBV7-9,CASSLATAYYGYTF,TGTGCCAGCAGCTTAGCGACAGCTTACTATGGCTACACCTTC
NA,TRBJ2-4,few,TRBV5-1,CASSPGLKNIQYF,TGCGCCAGCAGCCCGGGTCTTAAAAACATTCAGTACTTC
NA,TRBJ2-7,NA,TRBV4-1,CASSQDFTKDSYEQYF,TGCGCCAGCAGCCAAGACTTCACAAAGGATTCCTACGAGCAGTACTTC
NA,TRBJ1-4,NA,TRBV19,CASSRARRNEKLFF,TGTGCCAGTAGTAGGGCCAGGCGTAATGAAAAACTGTTTTTT
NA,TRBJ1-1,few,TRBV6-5,CASSYSGPFGTEAFF,TGTGCCAGCAGTTACTCTGGCCCCTTCGGGACTGAAGCTTTCTTT
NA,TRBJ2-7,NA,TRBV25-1,CASSGRIRDGTYEQYF,TGTGCCAGCAGTGGACGGATACGGGACGGAACCTACGAGCAGTACTTC
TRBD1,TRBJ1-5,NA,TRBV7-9,CASSEQGYRPQHF,TGTGCCAGCAGCGAACAGGGGTATAGGCCCCAGCATTTT
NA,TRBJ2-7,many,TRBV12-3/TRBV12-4,CASSPGHWAYEQYF,TGTGCCAGCAGCCCCGGACACTGGGCCTACGAGCAGTACTTC
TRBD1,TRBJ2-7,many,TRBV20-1,CSARRQGASYEQYF,TGCAGTGCTAGACGGCAGGGGGCCTCCTACGAGCAGTACTTC
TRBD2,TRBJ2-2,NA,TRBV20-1,CSAGLAGEGLGTGELFF,TGCAGCGCGGGACTAGCGGGAGAGGGGCTGGGCACCGGGGAGCTGTTTTTT
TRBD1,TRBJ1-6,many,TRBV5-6,CASRTGVANSPLHF,TGTGCCAGTCGAACAGGGGTCGCAAATTCACCCCTCCACTTT
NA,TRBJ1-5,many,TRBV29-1,CSVQTNNQPQHF,TGCAGCGTTCAAACCAACAATCAGCCCCAGCATTTT
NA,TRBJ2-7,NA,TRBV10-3,CAISWRSYEQYF,TGTGCCATCAGTTGGCGGTCCTACGAGCAGTACTTC